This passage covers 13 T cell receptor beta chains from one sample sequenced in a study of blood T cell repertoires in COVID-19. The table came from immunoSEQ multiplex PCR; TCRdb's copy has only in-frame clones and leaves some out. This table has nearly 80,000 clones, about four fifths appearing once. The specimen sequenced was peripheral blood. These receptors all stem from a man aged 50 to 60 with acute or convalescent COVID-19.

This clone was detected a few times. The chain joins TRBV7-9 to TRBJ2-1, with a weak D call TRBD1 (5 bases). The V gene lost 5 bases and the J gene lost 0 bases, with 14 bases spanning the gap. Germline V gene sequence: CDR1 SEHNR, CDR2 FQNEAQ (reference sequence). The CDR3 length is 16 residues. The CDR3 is CASSLGAPSSYNEQFF. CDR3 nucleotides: TGTGCCAGCAGCCTAGGGGCCCCGAGCTCCTACAATGAGCAGTTCTTC.

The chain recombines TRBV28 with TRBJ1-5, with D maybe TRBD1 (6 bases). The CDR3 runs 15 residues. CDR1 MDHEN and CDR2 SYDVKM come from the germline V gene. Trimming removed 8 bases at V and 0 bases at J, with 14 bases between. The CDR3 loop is CASSGGGSSNQPQHF. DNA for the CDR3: TGTGCCAGCTCCGGTGGGGGCTCTAGCAATCAGCCCCAGCATTTT.

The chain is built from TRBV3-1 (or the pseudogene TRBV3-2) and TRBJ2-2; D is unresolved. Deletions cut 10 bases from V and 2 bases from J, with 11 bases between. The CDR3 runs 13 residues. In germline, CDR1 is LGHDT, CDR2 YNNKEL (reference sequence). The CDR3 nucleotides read TGTGCCACCAGATTCAGTAACACCGGGGAGCTGTTTTTT. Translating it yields CATRFSNTGELFF.

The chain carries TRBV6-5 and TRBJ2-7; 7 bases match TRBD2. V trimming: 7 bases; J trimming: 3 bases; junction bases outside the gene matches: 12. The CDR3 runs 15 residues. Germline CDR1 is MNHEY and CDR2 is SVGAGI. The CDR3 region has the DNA TGTGCCAGCATCCCCTTAGCGGGTTCGAACTACGAGCAGTACTTC. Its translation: CASIPLAGSNYEQYF.

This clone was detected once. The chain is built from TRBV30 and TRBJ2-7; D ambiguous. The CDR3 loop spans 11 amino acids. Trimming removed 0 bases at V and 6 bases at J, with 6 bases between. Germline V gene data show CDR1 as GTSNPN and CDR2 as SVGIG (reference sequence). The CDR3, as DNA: TGTGCCTGGAGTGTACTTGTCGAGCAGTACTTC. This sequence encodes CAWSVLVEQYF.

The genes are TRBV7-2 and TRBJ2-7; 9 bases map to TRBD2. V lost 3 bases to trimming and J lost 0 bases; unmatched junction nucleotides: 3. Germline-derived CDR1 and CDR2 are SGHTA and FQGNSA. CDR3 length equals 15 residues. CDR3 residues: CASSFSGGHSYEQYF. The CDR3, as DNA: TGTGCCAGCAGCTTTAGCGGGGGCCACTCCTACGAGCAGTACTTC.

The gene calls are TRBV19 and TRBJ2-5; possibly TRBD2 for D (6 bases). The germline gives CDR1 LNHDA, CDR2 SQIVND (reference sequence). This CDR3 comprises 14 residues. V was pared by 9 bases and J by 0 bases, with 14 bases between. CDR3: CASNTRGNQETQYF. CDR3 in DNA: TGTGCCAGCAACACCCGGGGGAACCAAGAGACCCAGTACTTC.

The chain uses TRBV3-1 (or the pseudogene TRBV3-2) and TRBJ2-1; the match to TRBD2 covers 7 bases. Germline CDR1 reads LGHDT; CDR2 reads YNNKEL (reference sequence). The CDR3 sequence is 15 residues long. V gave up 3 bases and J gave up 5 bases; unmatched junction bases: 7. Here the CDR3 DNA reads TGTGCCAGCAGCCACACGGGGGGTAGGAACAATGAGCAGTTCTTC. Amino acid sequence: CASSHTGGRNNEQFF.

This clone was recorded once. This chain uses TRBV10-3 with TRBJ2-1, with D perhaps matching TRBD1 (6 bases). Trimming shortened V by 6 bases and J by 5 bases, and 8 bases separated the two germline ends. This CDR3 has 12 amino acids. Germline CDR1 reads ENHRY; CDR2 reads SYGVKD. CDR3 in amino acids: CAIRKGDNEQFF. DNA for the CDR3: TGTGCCATCAGAAAGGGGGACAATGAGCAGTTCTTC.

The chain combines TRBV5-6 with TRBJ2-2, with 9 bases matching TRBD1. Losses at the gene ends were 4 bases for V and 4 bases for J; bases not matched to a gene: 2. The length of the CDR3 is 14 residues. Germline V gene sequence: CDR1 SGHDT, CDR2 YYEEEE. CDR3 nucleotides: TGTGCCAGCAGCGCGACAGGGGGCACCGGGGAGCTGTTTTTT. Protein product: CASSATGGTGELFF.

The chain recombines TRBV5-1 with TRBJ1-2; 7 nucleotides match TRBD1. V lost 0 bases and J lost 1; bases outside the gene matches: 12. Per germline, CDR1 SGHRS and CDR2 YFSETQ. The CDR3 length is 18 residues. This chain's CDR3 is CASSLAKPGQLINYGYTF. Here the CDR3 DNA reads TGCGCCAGCAGCTTGGCCAAACCGGGACAGCTGATTAACTATGGCTACACCTTC.

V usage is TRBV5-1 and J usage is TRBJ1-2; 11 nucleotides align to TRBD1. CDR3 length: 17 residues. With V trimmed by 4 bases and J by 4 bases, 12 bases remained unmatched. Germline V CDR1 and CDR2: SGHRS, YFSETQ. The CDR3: CASSTSAGTGGTYGYTF. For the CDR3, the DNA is TGCGCCAGCAGCACCTCTGCCGGGACAGGGGGAACCTATGGCTACACCTTC.

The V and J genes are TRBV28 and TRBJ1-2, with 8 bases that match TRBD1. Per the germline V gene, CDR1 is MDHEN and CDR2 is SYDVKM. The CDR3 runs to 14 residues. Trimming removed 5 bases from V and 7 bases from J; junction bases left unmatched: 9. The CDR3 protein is CASSPDRGRGGYTF. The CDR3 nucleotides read TGTGCCAGCAGTCCTGACAGGGGTAGAGGTGGCTACACCTTC.